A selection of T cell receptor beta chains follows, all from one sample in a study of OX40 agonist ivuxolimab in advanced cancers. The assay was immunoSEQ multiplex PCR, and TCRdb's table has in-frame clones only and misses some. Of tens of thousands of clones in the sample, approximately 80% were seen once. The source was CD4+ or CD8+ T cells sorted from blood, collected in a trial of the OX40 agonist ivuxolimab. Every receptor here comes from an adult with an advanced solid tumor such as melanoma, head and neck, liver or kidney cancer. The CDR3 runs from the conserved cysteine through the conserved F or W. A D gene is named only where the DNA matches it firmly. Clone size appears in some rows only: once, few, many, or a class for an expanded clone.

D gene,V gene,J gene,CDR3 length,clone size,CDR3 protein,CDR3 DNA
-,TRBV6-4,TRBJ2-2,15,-,CASSEGRARTGELFF,TGTGCCAGCAGTGAAGGGCGGGCGCGCACCGGGGAGCTGTTTTTT
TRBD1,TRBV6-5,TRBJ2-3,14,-,CASKRQGAADTQYF,TGTGCCAGCAAACGACAGGGGGCGGCGGATACGCAGTATTTT
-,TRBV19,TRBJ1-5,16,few,CASNLRGARANQPQHF,TGTGCCAGTAACCTGCGGGGGGCGCGAGCCAATCAGCCCCAGCATTTT
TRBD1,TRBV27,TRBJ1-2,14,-,CASARGTGGWGYTF,TGTGCCAGCGCCCGCGGGACAGGGGGCTGGGGCTACACCTTC
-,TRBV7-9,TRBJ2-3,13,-,CASTEGWGDTQYF,TGTGCCAGCACAGAAGGGTGGGGAGATACGCAGTATTTT
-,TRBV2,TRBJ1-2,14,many,CASRTPQGNYGYTF,TGTGCCAGCAGGACACCGCAGGGCAACTATGGCTACACCTTC
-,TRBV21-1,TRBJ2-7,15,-,CASSKGLRRAYEQYF,TGTGCCAGCAGCAAAGGACTAAGACGGGCCTACGAGCAGTACTTC
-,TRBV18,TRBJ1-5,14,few,CASSPGSSNQPQHF,TGTGCCAGCTCACCAGGGTCGAGCAATCAGCCCCAGCATTTT
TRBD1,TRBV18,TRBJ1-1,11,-,CASSPDRGAFF,TGTGCCAGCTCACCGGACAGGGGGGCTTTCTTT
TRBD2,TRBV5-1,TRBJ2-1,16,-,CASSSGRAGSDNEQFF,TGCGCCAGCAGCTCGGGGAGGGCGGGGTCCGACAATGAGCAGTTCTTC
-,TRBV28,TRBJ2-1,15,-,CASSFGDTGYNEQFF,TGTGCCAGCAGTTTTGGGGACACGGGATACAATGAGCAGTTCTTC
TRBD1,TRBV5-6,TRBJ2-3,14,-,CASRGRGRGDTQYF,TGTGCCAGCAGGGGAAGGGGGCGAGGAGATACGCAGTATTTT
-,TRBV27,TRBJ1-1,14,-,CASSLSRAGTEAFF,TGTGCCAGCAGTTTATCGCGGGCGGGCACTGAAGCTTTCTTT
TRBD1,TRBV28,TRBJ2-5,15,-,CASSTDRGYWETQYF,TGTGCCAGCAGTACCGACAGGGGTTATTGGGAGACCCAGTACTTC
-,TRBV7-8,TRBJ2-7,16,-,CASSASDSSLSYEQYF,TGTGCCAGCAGCGCAAGTGACAGTTCTCTTTCCTACGAGCAGTACTTC
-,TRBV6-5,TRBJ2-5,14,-,CASSAPRRRETQYF,TGTGCCAGCAGCGCCCCTCGACGGAGGGAGACCCAGTACTTC
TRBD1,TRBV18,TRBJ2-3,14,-,CASSPQGAGDTQYF,TGTGCCAGCTCACCCCAGGGGGCCGGAGATACGCAGTATTTT
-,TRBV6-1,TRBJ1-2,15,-,CASSEWTVNPYGYTF,TGTGCCAGCAGCGAGTGGACGGTGAATCCTTATGGCTACACCTTC
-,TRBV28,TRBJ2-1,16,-,CASSPRGTPNRGEQFF,TGTGCCAGCAGTCCCCGAGGGACCCCCAATCGGGGTGAGCAGTTCTTC
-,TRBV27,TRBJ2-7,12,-,CAVGRSFYEQYF,TGTGCCGTCGGGCGGAGTTTCTACGAGCAGTACTTC
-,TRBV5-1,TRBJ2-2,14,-,CASRTEAGAGELFF,TGCGCCAGCAGAACAGAAGCCGGGGCCGGGGAGCTGTTTTTT
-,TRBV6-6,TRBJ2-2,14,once,CASSYPGTAGELFF,TGTGCCAGCAGTTACCCCGGGACTGCCGGGGAGCTGTTTTTT
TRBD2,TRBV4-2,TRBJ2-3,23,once,CASSQSTAGVLAGGPTTGDTQYF,TGTGCCAGCAGCCAATCGACCGCTGGCGTACTAGCGGGGGGGCCCACGACCGGGGATACGCAGTATTTT
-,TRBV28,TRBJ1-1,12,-,CASNPAGKGAFF,TGTGCCAGCAACCCTGCGGGAAAAGGCGCTTTCTTT
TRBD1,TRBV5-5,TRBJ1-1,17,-,CASSLTFLDRGRTEAFF,TGTGCCAGCAGCTTGACTTTCCTGGACAGGGGGCGGACTGAAGCTTTCTTT
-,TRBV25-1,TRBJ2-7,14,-,CASSAAGVRYEQYF,TGTGCCAGCAGTGCGGCAGGGGTACGCTACGAGCAGTACTTC
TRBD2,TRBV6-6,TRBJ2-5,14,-,CASSYSTSAETQYF,TGTGCCAGCAGTTACTCAACTAGCGCAGAGACCCAGTACTTC
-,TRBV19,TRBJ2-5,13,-,CASSDGPRGTQYF,TGTGCCAGTAGCGATGGACCCCGGGGGACCCAGTACTTC
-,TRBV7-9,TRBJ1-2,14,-,CASSLVRTNYGYTF,TGTGCCAGCAGCTTAGTCCGGACTAACTATGGCTACACCTTC
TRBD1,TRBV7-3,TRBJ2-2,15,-,CASSLSGQDTGELFF,TGTGCCAGCAGCTTAAGTGGACAGGACACCGGGGAGCTGTTTTTT
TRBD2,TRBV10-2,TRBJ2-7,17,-,CASSEMTGWLAGDEQYF,TGCGCCAGCAGTGAGATGACAGGATGGCTAGCGGGCGACGAGCAGTACTTC
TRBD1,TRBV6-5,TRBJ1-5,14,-,CASSPQGYNQPQHF,TGTGCCAGCAGTCCACAGGGGTACAATCAGCCCCAGCATTTT
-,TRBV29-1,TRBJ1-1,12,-,CSAVGEDTEAFF,TGCAGCGCCGTCGGGGAAGACACTGAAGCTTTCTTT
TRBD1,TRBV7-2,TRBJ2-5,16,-,CASSLNSGTGQETQYF,TGTGCCAGCAGCTTAAATTCTGGGACAGGGCAAGAGACCCAGTACTTC
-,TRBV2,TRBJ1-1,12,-,CASSDERTEAFF,TGTGCCAGCAGTGATGAACGTACTGAAGCTTTCTTT
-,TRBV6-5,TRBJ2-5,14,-,CAYAGAGSRGTQYF,TGTGCCTACGCCGGGGCAGGGTCGCGGGGGACCCAGTACTTC
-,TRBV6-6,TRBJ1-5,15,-,CASRNREVSNQPQHF,TGTGCCAGCAGAAACAGGGAGGTGAGCAATCAGCCCCAGCATTTT
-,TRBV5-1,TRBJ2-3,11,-,CASSITDTQYF,TGCGCCAGCAGCATCACAGATACGCAGTATTTT
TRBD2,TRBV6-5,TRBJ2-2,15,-,CASRLAGGVVGELFF,TGTGCCAGTAGACTAGCGGGAGGCGTCGTCGGGGAGCTGTTTTTT
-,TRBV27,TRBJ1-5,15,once,CASHGGGLSNQPQHF,TGTGCCAGCCACGGGGGGGGGCTAAGCAATCAGCCCCAGCATTTT